The TCR beta chain described here comes from a study of human T cells and chemical hapten exposure. Across the study: Yields of TCR per sample differed, chiefly owing to small differences in pooled library volume. Study-level findings and limits: High-frequency TCRs, those above 1 in 1000, stayed the same after DPC sensitization.

The library labeled individual cDNA molecules by adding unique molecular identifiers to them. As handled by the study authors: Sample-level TCR yields exhibited a median of around 93,000, with a range of about 20,000 to 700,000. TCRdb re-called the RACE reads through MiXCR, storing one row per CDR3 protein. The V and J calls were determined by TCRdb, not by the authors. Of some 46,000 distinct CDR3 sequences in the sample, 4.3% were seen once. This clonotype was observed many times. The antigen is not known. The time point: healthy volunteer bleed at 2 weeks. The authors' total RNA extraction used unfractionated whole blood. Deletions cut 4 bases from V and 7 bases from J, with 14 bases between. The germline CDR1 and CDR2 sequences are LGHDT and YNNKEL (reference sequence). This CDR3 is built from 14 residues.

The rearrangement uses TRBV3-1 and TRBJ1-5, with D tentatively TRBD1 (6 bases). The sequencing sample was made of whole blood. This clonotype was sampled from a female donor in good health. Some clones in this sample may be carry-over from other donors' samples. DNA of the CDR3: TGTGCCAGCAGCCTCGGAGGGGGAGGACAGCCCCAGCATTTT. It translates to CASSLGGGGQPQHF. The full variable domain, its missing parts supplied by reference TRBV3-1 and TRBJ1-5, is DTAVSQTPKYLVTQMGNDKSIKCEQNLGHDTMYWYKQDSKKFLKIMFSYNNKELIINETVPNRFSPKSPDKAHLNLHINSLELGDSAVYFCASSLGGGGQPQHFGDGTRLSIL.